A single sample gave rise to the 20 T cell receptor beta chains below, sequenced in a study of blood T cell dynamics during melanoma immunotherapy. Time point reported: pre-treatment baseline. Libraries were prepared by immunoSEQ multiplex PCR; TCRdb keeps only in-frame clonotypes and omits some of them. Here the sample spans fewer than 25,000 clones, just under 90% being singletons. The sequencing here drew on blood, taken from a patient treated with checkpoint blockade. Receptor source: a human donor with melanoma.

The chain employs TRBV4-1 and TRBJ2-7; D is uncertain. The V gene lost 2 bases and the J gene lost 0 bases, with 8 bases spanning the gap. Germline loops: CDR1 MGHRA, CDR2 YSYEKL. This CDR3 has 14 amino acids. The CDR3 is CASSQQSDSYEQYF. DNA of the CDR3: TGCGCCAGCAGCCAACAGAGTGACTCCTACGAGCAGTACTTC.

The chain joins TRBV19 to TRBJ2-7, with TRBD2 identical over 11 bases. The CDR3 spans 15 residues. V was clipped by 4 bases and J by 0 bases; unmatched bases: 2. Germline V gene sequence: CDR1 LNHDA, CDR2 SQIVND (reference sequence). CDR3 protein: CASSRLAGGSYEQYF. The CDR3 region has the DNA TGTGCCAGTAGTAGGCTAGCGGGGGGCTCCTACGAGCAGTACTTC.

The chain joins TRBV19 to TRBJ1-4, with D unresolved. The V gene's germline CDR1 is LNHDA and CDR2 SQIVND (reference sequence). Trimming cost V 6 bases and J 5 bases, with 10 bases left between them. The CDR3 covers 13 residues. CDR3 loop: CASRPTLNEKLFF. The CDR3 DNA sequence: TGTGCCAGTAGGCCGACTTTAAATGAAAAACTGTTTTTT.

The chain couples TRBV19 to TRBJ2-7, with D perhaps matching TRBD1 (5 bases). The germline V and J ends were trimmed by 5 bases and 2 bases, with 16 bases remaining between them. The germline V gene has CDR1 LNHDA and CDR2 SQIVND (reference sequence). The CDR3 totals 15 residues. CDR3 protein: CASSPRGAVPYEQYF. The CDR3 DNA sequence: TGTGCCAGTAGTCCCCGTGGGGCGGTCCCCTACGAGCAGTACTTC.

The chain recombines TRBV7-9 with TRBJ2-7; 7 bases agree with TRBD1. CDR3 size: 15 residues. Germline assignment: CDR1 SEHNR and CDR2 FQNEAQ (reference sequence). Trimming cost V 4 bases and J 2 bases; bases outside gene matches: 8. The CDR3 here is CASSWDRDSPYEQYF. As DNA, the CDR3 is TGTGCCAGCAGCTGGGACCGGGACAGCCCCTACGAGCAGTACTTC. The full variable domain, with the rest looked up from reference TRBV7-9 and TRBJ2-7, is DTGVSQNPRHKITKRGQNVTFRCDPISEHNRLYWYRQTLGQGPEFLTYFQNEAQLEKSRLLSDRFSAERPKGSFSTLEIQRTEQGDSAMYLCASSWDRDSPYEQYFGPGTRLTVT.

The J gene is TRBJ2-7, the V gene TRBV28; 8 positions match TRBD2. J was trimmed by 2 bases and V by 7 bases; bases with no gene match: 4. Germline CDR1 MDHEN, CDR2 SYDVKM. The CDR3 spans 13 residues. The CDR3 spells CASTTSAAYEQYF. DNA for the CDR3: TGTGCCAGCACGACTAGCGCCGCCTACGAGCAGTACTTC.

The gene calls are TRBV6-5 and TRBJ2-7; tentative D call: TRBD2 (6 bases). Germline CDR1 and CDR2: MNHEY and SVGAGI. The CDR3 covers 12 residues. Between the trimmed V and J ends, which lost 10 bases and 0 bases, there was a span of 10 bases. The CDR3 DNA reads TGTGCCACCGGGACTTCCTCCTACGAGCAGTACTTC. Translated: CATGTSSYEQYF.

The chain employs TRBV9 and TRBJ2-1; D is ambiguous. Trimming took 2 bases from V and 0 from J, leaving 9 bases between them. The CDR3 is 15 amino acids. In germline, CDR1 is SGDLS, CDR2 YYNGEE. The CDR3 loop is CASSVGTSSYNEQFF. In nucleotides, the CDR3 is TGTGCCAGCAGCGTGGGAACCAGCTCCTACAATGAGCAGTTCTTC.

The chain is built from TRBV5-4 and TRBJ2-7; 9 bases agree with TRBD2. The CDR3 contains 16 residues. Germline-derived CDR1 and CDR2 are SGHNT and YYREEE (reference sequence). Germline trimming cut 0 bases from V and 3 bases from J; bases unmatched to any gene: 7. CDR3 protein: CASSLGAGGPVYEQYF. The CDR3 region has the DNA TGTGCCAGCAGCTTGGGGGCGGGAGGGCCGGTCTACGAGCAGTACTTC.

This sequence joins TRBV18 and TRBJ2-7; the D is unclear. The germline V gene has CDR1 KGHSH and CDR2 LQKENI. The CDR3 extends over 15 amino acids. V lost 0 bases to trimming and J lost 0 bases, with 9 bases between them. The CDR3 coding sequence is TGTGCCAGCTCACCACCGCAGCACCTCTCCTACGAGCAGTACTTC. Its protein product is CASSPPQHLSYEQYF.

CDR3 nucleotide sequence: TGTGCCAGTAGTGGATGGGACAGGGGGTCCCAGAGTGAAGCTTTCTTT. Its protein is CASSGWDRGSQSEAFF. The chain is built from TRBV19 and TRBJ1-1; 11 bases line up with TRBD1. V lost 5 bases, J lost 7 bases, and 12 bases stayed unmatched. The V gene's germline CDR1 is LNHDA and CDR2 SQIVND (reference sequence). The CDR3 extends over 16 amino acids.

The CDR3: CASTRSRSYNEQFF. In nucleotides, the CDR3 is TGTGCCAGCACCCGGAGCCGCTCCTACAATGAGCAGTTCTTC. The chain links TRBV28 to TRBJ2-1; no definite D call. V lost 7 bases and J 0 bases, leaving 10 bases between the germline ends. The length of the CDR3 is 14 residues. Germline CDR1 reads MDHEN; CDR2 reads SYDVKM.

The CDR3 bases are TGTGCCAGCAGCCAGCAACCCTACGAGCAGTACTTC. This encodes CASSQQPYEQYF. The J gene is TRBJ2-7, the V gene TRBV14, with D unclear. Germline CDR1 SGHDN, CDR2 FVKESK. CDR3 length: 12 amino acids. Between the trimmed V and J ends, which lost 3 bases and 2 bases, there was a span of 5 bases. The variable domain in full, with the rest retrieved from reference TRBV14 and TRBJ2-7, is EAGVTQFPSHSVIEKGQTVTLRCDPISGHDNLYWYRRVMGKEIKFLLHFVKESKQDESGMPNNRFLAERTGGTYSTLKVQPAELEDSGVYFCASSQQPYEQYFGPGTRLTVT.

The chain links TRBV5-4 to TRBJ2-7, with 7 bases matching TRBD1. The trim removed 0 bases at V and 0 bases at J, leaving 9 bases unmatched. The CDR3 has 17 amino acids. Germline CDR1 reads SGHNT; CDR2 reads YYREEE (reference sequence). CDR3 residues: CASSLDPQGRPSYEQYF. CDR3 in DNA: TGTGCCAGCAGCTTGGATCCACAGGGGCGACCCTCCTACGAGCAGTACTTC.

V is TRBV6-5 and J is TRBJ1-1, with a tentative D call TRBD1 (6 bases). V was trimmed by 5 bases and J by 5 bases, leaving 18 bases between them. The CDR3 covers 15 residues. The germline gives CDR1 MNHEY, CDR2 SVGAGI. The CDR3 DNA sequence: TGTGCCAGCAGTCCCTCCTTTGGGGGCTTTACTGAAGCTTTCTTT. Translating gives CASSPSFGGFTEAFF.

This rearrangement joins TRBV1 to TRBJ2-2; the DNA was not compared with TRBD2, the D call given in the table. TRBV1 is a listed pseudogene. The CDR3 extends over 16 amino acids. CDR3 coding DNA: TGCACCCGGGGACTAGCGGGGGGGCCGGTCACCGGGGAGCTGTTTTTT. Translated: CTRGLAGGPVTGELFF.

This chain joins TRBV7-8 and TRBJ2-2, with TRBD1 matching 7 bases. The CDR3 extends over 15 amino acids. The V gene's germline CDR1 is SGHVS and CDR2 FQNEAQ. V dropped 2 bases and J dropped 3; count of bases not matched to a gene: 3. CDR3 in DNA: TGTGCCAGCAGCTTACTGCAGGGGGACACCGGGGAGCTGTTTTTT. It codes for CASSLLQGDTGELFF.

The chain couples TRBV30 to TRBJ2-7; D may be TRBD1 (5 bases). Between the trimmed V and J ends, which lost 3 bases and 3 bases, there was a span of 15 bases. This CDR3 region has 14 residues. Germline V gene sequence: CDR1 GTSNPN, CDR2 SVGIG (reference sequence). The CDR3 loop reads CAWSPMLGLYEQYF. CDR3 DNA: TGTGCCTGGAGCCCGATGCTGGGGCTCTACGAGCAGTACTTC.

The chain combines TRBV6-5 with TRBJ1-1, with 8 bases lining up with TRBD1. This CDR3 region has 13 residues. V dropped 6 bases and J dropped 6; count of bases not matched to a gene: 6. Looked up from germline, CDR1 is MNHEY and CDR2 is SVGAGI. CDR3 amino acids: CASSQGALAEAFF. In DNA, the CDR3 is TGTGCCAGCAGCCAGGGGGCGTTGGCTGAAGCTTTCTTT.

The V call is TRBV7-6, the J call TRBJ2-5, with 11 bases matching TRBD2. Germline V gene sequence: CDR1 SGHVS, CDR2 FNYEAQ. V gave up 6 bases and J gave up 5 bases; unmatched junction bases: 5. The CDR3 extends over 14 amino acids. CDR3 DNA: TGTGCCAGCAGTTCGACTAGCGGGGTTGAGACCCAGTACTTC. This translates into CASSSTSGVETQYF.